This T cell receptor beta chain comes out of a study of shared clonotypes between healthy human individuals. Some clones are missing from TCRdb's copy, which holds only in-frame ones; the method was immunoSEQ multiplex PCR. The sample yields around 2.1 million clones, 85% to 95% seen once. CD8 cells classed as naive were CD45RO-negative and positively selected for CCR7, excluding terminally differentiated effector memory CD45RA+ cells. The ends lost 4 bases at V and 3 bases at J; junction bases unmatched: 4. The CDR3 contains 15 residues. The germline CDR1 and CDR2 sequences are MNHEY and SVGAGI. This clone was counted once.

The TCR originated in a man younger than 35 in good health. Some clones in this sample may be carry-over from other donors' samples. The chain couples TRBV6-5 to TRBJ1-5; 9 nucleotides align to TRBD1. Sequencing was carried out using naive CD8+ T cells from PBMCs. CDR3 protein: CASSSGQGPNQPQHF. CDR3 nucleotide sequence: TGTGCCAGCAGTTCCGGACAGGGGCCCAATCAGCCCCAGCATTTT.